The clone carrying this T cell receptor beta chain was observed at least ten times. No antigen is known for it. The V gene's germline CDR1 is MNHEY and CDR2 SMNVEV (reference sequence). V trimming: 6 bases; J trimming: 0 bases; junction bases outside the gene matches: 7. The CDR3 is 16 amino acids. This record belongs to a study of CD8 T cells in ankylosing spondylitis. Study-level findings and limits: Clones linked to disease were reported to show significant enrichment in matched ankylosing spondylitis synovial fluid. Disease-associated clones were CD8+ and fairly uncommon in peripheral blood. Blood of patients with ankylosing spondylitis appeared to be characterized by a TCR beta motif of roughly eight highly homologous variants.

TCRdb called the 5' RACE reads again in MiXCR, with one record for every CDR3 protein. Of 270,000 or so distinct CDR3 sequences in the sample, under 20% were seen once. The chain has TRBV27 and TRBJ1-4; 7 bases map to TRBD1. Sequencing input: blood, either unsorted or a sorted T cell fraction (not recorded which). The source of this sequence is a male donor with ankylosing spondylitis or in good health (not recorded which). As DNA, the CDR3 is TGTGCCAGCAGCTCGACAGGGTACTCAACTAATGAAAAACTGTTTTTT. It is translated as CASSSTGYSTNEKLFF.